The 23 T cell receptor beta chains presented below share a single source sample, sequenced in a study of immune cell composition in non-small cell lung cancer. The assay was immunoSEQ multiplex PCR, and TCRdb's table has in-frame clones only and misses some. The repertoire has about 9,000 clones, 76% of them found once; the top ten carry under 10%. Source material: lung tumor tissue. These receptors were obtained from a human donor with non-small cell lung cancer.

The V call is TRBV28, the J call TRBJ1-5, with D unresolved. Germline V gene data show CDR1 as MDHEN and CDR2 as SYDVKM. The CDR3 runs 14 residues. V was trimmed by 5 bases and J by 0 bases, leaving 8 bases between them. CDR3 nucleotide sequence: TGTGCCAGCAGTAGGACCTCTAGCAATCAGCCCCAGCATTTT. The encoded protein is CASSRTSSNQPQHF.

The rearrangement joins TRBV27 to TRBJ2-3; D is undetermined. Germline CDR1 and CDR2: MNHEY and SMNVEV (reference sequence). Trimming took 5 bases from V and 3 from J, leaving 9 bases between them. The CDR3 sequence is 13 residues long. This CDR3 is CASSPYGTDTQYF. DNA of the CDR3: TGTGCCAGCAGTCCCTATGGGACAGATACGCAGTATTTT.

The chain links TRBV28 to TRBJ2-5; no firm D call. Trimming took off 4 bases at V and 1 base at J, with 10 bases between the two ends. Germline assignment: CDR1 MDHEN and CDR2 SYDVKM. The CDR3 extends over 14 amino acids. CDR3 DNA: TGTGCCAGCAGTTCGGGTGGAATCCAAGAGACCCAGTACTTC. Its translation: CASSSGGIQETQYF. The variable domain in full, completed from reference TRBV28 and TRBJ2-5, reads DVKVTQSSRYLVKRTGEKVFLECVQDMDHENMFWYRQDPGLGLRLIYFSYDVKMKEKGDIPEGYSVSREKKERFSLILESASTNQTSMYLCASSSGGIQETQYFGPGTRLLVL.

The V call is TRBV5-1, the J call TRBJ2-5, with TRBD2 matching over 13 bases. There are 15 residues in the CDR3. The germline gives CDR1 SGHRS, CDR2 YFSETQ. With 7 bases clipped from V and 4 bases from J, the junction kept 7 bases outside the gene matches. For the CDR3, the DNA is TGCGCCAGCCTGACTAGCGGGAGGATTGGAGAGACCCAGTACTTC. This translates into CASLTSGRIGETQYF.

The chain employs TRBV18 and TRBJ2-3; TRBD2 matches 12 bases. The CDR3 has 15 amino acids. CDR1 is KGHSH, CDR2 LQKENI, per germline. The V and J ends lost 5 bases and 6 bases, in that order; junction bases with no gene match: 6. The CDR3 coding sequence is TGTGCCAGCTCATCGACTAGCGGGGGTCCGGATACGCAGTATTTT. Amino acids: CASSSTSGGPDTQYF.

V gene TRBV6-5 combines with J gene TRBJ1-4; no reliable D call. This CDR3 has 14 residues. From germline, CDR1 is MNHEY and CDR2 SVGAGI. V lost 7 bases, J lost 2 bases, and 11 bases lay in between. CDR3 protein: CASKLGRTNEKLFF. CDR3 sequence (DNA): TGTGCCAGCAAATTAGGACGTACTAATGAAAAACTGTTTTTT.

This clone was seen only a few times. V gene TRBV11-3 combines with J gene TRBJ2-6, with D hard to call. The germline V and J ends were trimmed by 1 base and 2 bases, with 6 bases remaining between them. The CDR3 spans 15 residues. CDR1 is SGHNT and CDR2 is YENEEA in the germline V gene. The CDR3, as DNA: TGTGCCAGCAGCTTAGGACAAGCTGGGGCCAACGTCCTGACTTTC. Amino acid sequence: CASSLGQAGANVLTF.

V usage is TRBV7-9 and J usage is TRBJ2-4; 7 bases map to TRBD2. Germline V gene lookup returns CDR1 SEHNR and CDR2 FQNEAQ (reference sequence). This CDR3 has 14 residues. With V trimmed by 5 bases and J by 8 bases, 9 bases remained unmatched. CDR3 coding DNA: TGTGCCAGCAGCCCGCGACTAGCTTACGACATTCAGTACTTC. This encodes CASSPRLAYDIQYF.

The chain carries TRBV9 and TRBJ1-1, with no clear D. Looked up from germline, CDR1 is SGDLS and CDR2 is YYNGEE. The CDR3 sequence is 13 residues long. With 0 bases removed from V and 1 base from J, the gap between germline ends came to 4 bases. The DNA for the CDR3 is TGTGCCAGCAGCGTAGACGGGAACACTGAAGCTTTCTTT. Translating gives CASSVDGNTEAFF.

V gene TRBV19 combines with J gene TRBJ1-5; D gene uncertain. Germline CDR1 LNHDA, CDR2 SQIVND (reference sequence). This CDR3 is built from 16 residues. V was cut by 0 bases and J by 8 bases, with 17 bases left in between. The CDR3 is CASSIDEGRVGEPQHF. The DNA of the CDR3 is TGTGCCAGTAGTATAGACGAGGGAAGAGTCGGAGAGCCCCAGCATTTT. Combining the CDR3 with reference TRBV19 and TRBJ1-5 gives the whole variable domain DGGITQSPKYLFRKEGQNVTLSCEQNLNHDAMYWYRQDPGQGLRLIYYSQIVNDFQKGDIAEGYSVSREKKESFPLTVTSAQKNPTAFYLCASSIDEGRVGEPQHFGDGTRLSIL.

V gene TRBV7-3 combines with J gene TRBJ2-1, with 7 bases aligning to TRBD2. The germline V gene has CDR1 SGHTA and CDR2 FQGTGA. Losses at the gene ends were 4 bases for V and 2 bases for J; bases not matched to a gene: 14. This CDR3 region has 18 residues. CDR3 protein: CASSSDQLERGPYNEQFF. The DNA for the CDR3 is TGTGCCAGCAGCTCTGACCAACTAGAGCGGGGACCCTACAATGAGCAGTTCTTC.

V and J are TRBV6-1 and TRBJ1-2; no clear D. CDR3 size: 14 residues. The V gene's germline CDR1 is MNHNS and CDR2 SASEGT. V was trimmed by 4 bases and J by 4 bases, leaving 13 bases between them. This chain's CDR3 is CASSVEGAGYGYTF. The CDR3 nucleotides read TGTGCCAGCAGTGTTGAGGGAGCGGGCTATGGCTACACCTTC.

V is TRBV5-1 and J is TRBJ2-7; 9 bases map to TRBD1. This CDR3 has 14 residues. Germline V gives CDR1 SGHRS, CDR2 YFSETQ. The ends lost 4 bases at V and 3 bases at J; junction bases unmatched: 5. In DNA, the CDR3 is TGCGCCAGCAGCCCGATGACAGGGGGCTACGAGCAGTACTTC. Translating it yields CASSPMTGGYEQYF.

This chain links TRBV25-1 with TRBJ1-5; tentative D call: TRBD1 (5 bases). Germline lookup yields CDR1 MGHDK and CDR2 SYGVNS. V lost 4 bases and J 2 bases, leaving 9 bases between the germline ends. There are 14 residues in the CDR3. The CDR3 spells CASSASGGNQPQHF. CDR3 nucleotides: TGTGCCAGCAGTGCTTCGGGGGGCAATCAGCCCCAGCATTTT.

This chain connects TRBV27 to TRBJ2-1; 9 nucleotides line up with TRBD1. The CDR3 extends over 16 amino acids. Germline assignment: CDR1 MNHEY and CDR2 SMNVEV (reference sequence). V lost 2 bases to trimming and J lost 7 bases; unmatched junction nucleotides: 9. CDR3 nucleotides: TGTGCCAGCAGTTTAAGGGGACAGGGTCGGGGGAATGAGCAGTTCTTC. As protein: CASSLRGQGRGNEQFF.

The chain joins TRBV9 to TRBJ2-2; 7 bases are a match to TRBD1. The J segment lost 6 bases and the V segment lost 3 bases, leaving 5 bases of the junction unmatched. Germline V gives CDR1 SGDLS, CDR2 YYNGEE. The CDR3 has 14 amino acids. The CDR3: CASSAPTGPGELFF. CDR3 nucleotides: TGTGCCAGCAGCGCCCCGACAGGGCCCGGGGAGCTGTTTTTT.

The V gene is TRBV28, the J gene TRBJ2-7; no clear D gene. This CDR3 spans 11 amino acids. V dropped 10 bases and J dropped 9 bases, with 16 bases sitting between them. CDR1 is MDHEN and CDR2 is SYDVKM in the germline V gene. The CDR3 here is CATKTPVRQYF. CDR3 bases: TGTGCCACCAAGACCCCAGTTAGGCAGTACTTC.

This sequence joins TRBV18 and TRBJ2-1, with 7 positions matching TRBD2. The length of the CDR3 is 18 residues. Germline V gene lookup returns CDR1 KGHSH and CDR2 LQKENI. V shed 0 bases and J 7 bases; nucleotides not matched to a gene: 15. CDR3 residues: CASSPPVSRAGRRNEQFF. CDR3 coding DNA: TGTGCCAGCTCACCACCGGTTTCCCGAGCGGGGAGAAGAAATGAGCAGTTCTTC.

This clone has a handful of counts. CDR3 nucleotides: TGTGCCAGCAGCCCAAAGGGGGCAGATGAAAAACTGTTTTTT. This translates into CASSPKGADEKLFF. The gene calls are TRBV7-9 and TRBJ1-4; 7 bases map to TRBD1. CDR3 length equals 14 residues. V gave up 5 bases and J gave up 6 bases; unmatched junction bases: 6. Germline lookup yields CDR1 SEHNR and CDR2 FQNEAQ (reference sequence).

CDR3 sequence: CASSGQGARNSPLHF. CDR3 nucleotides: TGTGCCAGCAGTGGACAGGGGGCGCGAAATTCACCCCTCCACTTT. V gene TRBV6-1 combines with J gene TRBJ1-6, with 10 bases that match TRBD1. Germline CDR1 is MNHNS and CDR2 is SASEGT. The CDR3 is 15 amino acids. V lost 4 bases and J lost 7; bases outside the gene matches: 4.

This clone was seen once. The V and J genes are TRBV5-1 and TRBJ2-5; 10 bases fit TRBD1. The V gene's germline CDR1 is SGHRS and CDR2 YFSETQ. Unmatched junction bases numbered 4, after V lost 4 bases and J lost 7 bases. The CDR3 runs to 13 residues. The CDR3 here is CASSGDRGGTQYF. CDR3 sequence (DNA): TGCGCCAGCAGCGGGGACAGGGGCGGGACCCAGTACTTC. The whole variable domain, remainder taken from reference TRBV5-1 and TRBJ2-5, is KAGVTQTPRYLIKTRGQQVTLSCSPISGHRSVSWYQQTPGQGLQFLFEYFSETQRNKGNFPGRFSGRQFSNSRSEMNVSTLELGDSALYLCASSGDRGGTQYFGPGTRLLVL.

The chain is built from TRBV18 and TRBJ2-7, with D hard to call. The germline V gene encodes CDR1 KGHSH and CDR2 LQKENI. The CDR3 runs 14 residues. The germline V and J ends were trimmed by 3 bases and 0 bases, with 9 bases remaining between them. CDR3 protein: CASSPSGTSYEQYF. The CDR3 bases are TGTGCCAGCTCACCGTCAGGTACCTCCTACGAGCAGTACTTC.

In its sample, this clone was seen a few times. This rearrangement joins TRBV14 to TRBJ2-7; 11 nucleotides line up with TRBD1. Germline CDR1 SGHDN, CDR2 FVKESK. The CDR3 totals 18 residues. V dropped 4 bases and J dropped 0; count of bases not matched to a gene: 11. The CDR3 is CASSPGTGGSRSSYEQYF. The CDR3 region has the DNA TGTGCCAGCAGCCCCGGGACAGGGGGATCCAGGAGCTCCTACGAGCAGTACTTC.